Listed below are T cell receptor beta chains from one sample, sequenced in a study of T cells in Graves' hyperthyroidism and ophthalmopathy. TCRdb itself ran the multiplex PCR reads through MiXCR, one entry per CDR3 protein. The table shows 250,000 to 350,000 distinct CDR3 sequences, with roughly 15% occurring only once. The sample comprised blood. The receptors derive from a man aged 25-45 years with Graves' hyperthyroidism. The CDR3 runs from the conserved cysteine through the conserved F or W. The D gene is left open where the match is weak. Size tells how often a clone was seen (once, few, many) or the class of an expanded clone, and some rows leave it out.

d_call j_call v_call clone_size cdr3_aa cdr3_nt
. TRBJ2-1 TRBV24-1 many CATQRSNEQFF TGTGCCACCCAGCGGAGCAATGAGCAGTTCTTC
. TRBJ2-6 TRBV18 many CASQAQVSGANVLTF TGTGCCAGCCAAGCCCAGGTCTCTGGGGCCAACGTCCTGACTTTC
. TRBJ2-1 TRBV29-1 . CSASRGISNEQFF TGCAGCGCCAGCCGGGGTATTTCCAATGAGCAGTTCTTC
. TRBJ1-2 TRBV4-2 few CASSQVLQERGYTF TGTGCCAGCAGCCAAGTTCTTCAGGAACGTGGCTACACCTTC
. TRBJ2-7 TRBV4-1 few CASSQGDGNYEQYF TGCGCCAGCAGCCAGGGAGACGGGAACTACGAGCAGTACTTC
. TRBJ1-1 TRBV13 few CASSERGGGKTEAFF TGTGCCAGCAGCGAGAGGGGGGGCGGAAAAACTGAAGCTTTCTTT
. TRBJ2-5 TRBV20-1 . CSAYDRETQYF TGCAGTGCGTACGATCGCGAGACCCAGTACTTC
TRBD1 TRBJ2-7 TRBV20-1 many CSATSDRVAYEQYF TGCAGTGCTACCTCGGACAGGGTGGCCTACGAGCAGTACTTC
TRBD2 TRBJ2-3 TRBV7-8 many CASSPGRPSSSGTAASTDTQYF TGTGCCAGCAGCCCTGGACGGCCGAGCTCTAGCGGGACCGCCGCTAGTACAGATACGCAGTATTTT
TRBD1 TRBJ2-7 TRBV6-5 many CASSYDTGTGVREQYF TGTGCCAGCAGTTACGACACCGGGACAGGGGTGCGCGAGCAGTACTTC
TRBD2 TRBJ2-4 TRBV15 . CATSRDREVSSGGRLAKNIQYF TGTGCCACCAGCAGAGACAGGGAAGTTTCTAGCGGGGGCCGTTTGGCCAAAAACATTCAGTACTTC
TRBD1 TRBJ2-1 TRBV2 many CASSEEGAYNEQFF TGTGCCAGCAGTGAAGAGGGGGCTTACAATGAGCAGTTCTTC
. TRBJ2-7 TRBV18 many CASSPGTAVYEQYF TGTGCCAGCTCACCTGGGACTGCGGTCTACGAGCAGTACTTC
. TRBJ2-2 TRBV24-1 few CATMGLNTGELFF TGTGCCACCATGGGGCTGAACACCGGGGAGCTGTTTTTT
. TRBJ1-2 TRBV18 . CAGSPETAIADGYTF TGTGCCGGCTCACCAGAGACGGCGATTGCGGATGGCTACACCTTC
. TRBJ1-1 TRBV29-1 few CSVPTKGSGRPEAFF TGCAGCGTCCCTACAAAGGGTAGTGGGCGGCCTGAAGCTTTCTTT
. TRBJ1-5 TRBV20-1 few CSSGGSNQPQHF TGCAGTAGCGGGGGGAGCAATCAGCCCCAGCATTTT
TRBD1 TRBJ2-7 TRBV5-5 few CASSRGRDRFYEQYF TGTGCCAGCAGCCGAGGTCGGGACAGGTTCTACGAGCAGTACTTC
. TRBJ2-1 TRBV5-5 many CASSLALAAYNEQFF TGTGCCAGCAGCTTGGCTCTAGCAGCCTACAATGAGCAGTTCTTC
. TRBJ2-7 TRBV20-1 many CSAYESALEQYF TGCAGTGCTTATGAGTCAGCTCTCGAGCAGTACTTC
. TRBJ1-5 TRBV7-2 few CASSLTGRGQPQHF TGTGCCAGCAGCTTGACAGGCCGGGGGCAGCCCCAGCATTTT
. TRBJ2-1 TRBV7-9 many CASSQTVGVRQQFF TGTGCCAGCAGCCAGACTGTTGGCGTGAGGCAGCAGTTCTTC
. TRBJ1-5 TRBV5-1 many CASSLDTNNQPQHF TGCGCCAGCAGCTTGGACACCAACAATCAGCCCCAGCATTTT
. TRBJ1-2 TRBV2 many CASSFSAGADGYTF TGTGCCAGCAGCTTCTCAGCAGGGGCGGATGGCTACACCTTC
TRBD1 TRBJ2-7 TRBV20-1 many CSAKWGQATYEQYF TGCAGTGCTAAGTGGGGACAGGCAACCTACGAGCAGTACTTC
TRBD1 TRBJ2-3 TRBV20-1 many CSADDRVDTQYF TGCAGTGCTGACGACAGGGTGGATACGCAGTATTTT
TRBD1 TRBJ2-4 TRBV11-3 many CASSSGGYDKNIQYF TGTGCCAGCAGCTCAGGGGGATACGACAAAAACATTCAGTACTTC
. TRBJ2-5 TRBV28 many CASSLIETQYF TGTGCCAGCAGTTTAATCGAGACCCAGTACTTC
. TRBJ2-7 TRBV19 . CASSYSRGFEQYF TGTGCCAGTAGTTACAGTAGGGGTTTCGAGCAGTACTTC
TRBD1 TRBJ2-2 TRBV12-5 few CASLKDRANTGELFF TGTGCTAGCCTAAAGGACAGGGCGAACACCGGGGAGCTGTTTTTT
TRBD2 TRBJ2-3 TRBV6-1 many CASSLRTAGLAADTQYF TGTGCCAGCAGCCTTAGGACAGCGGGACTAGCAGCAGATACGCAGTATTTT
TRBD2 TRBJ2-1 TRBV12-3/TRBV12-4 many CASNSSPEWGGDEQFF TGTGCCAGCAATTCTTCGCCCGAATGGGGGGGGGATGAGCAGTTCTTC
. TRBJ2-1 TRBV12-3/TRBV12-4 . CASRTVSYNEQFF TGTGCCAGCAGGACCGTCTCCTACAATGAGCAGTTCTTC
. TRBJ2-2 TRBV2 few CASSGRDFQGELFF TGTGCCAGCAGCGGCCGGGACTTCCAGGGGGAGCTGTTTTTT
TRBD2 TRBJ2-1 TRBV5-5 few CASSLGLAGVQNEQFF TGTGCCAGCAGCTTGGGGCTAGCGGGAGTTCAGAATGAGCAGTTCTTC
. TRBJ2-1 TRBV12-3/TRBV12-4 few CASSEDRTDLEEQFF TGTGCCAGCAGTGAAGACCGGACTGACTTGGAGGAGCAGTTCTTC
TRBD2 TRBJ2-7 TRBV20-1 . CSARDRGILLAGGKPYEQYF TGCAGTGCTAGAGATCGGGGGATTTTGTTAGCGGGAGGGAAACCCTACGAGCAGTACTTC
. TRBJ2-2 TRBV3-1 many CASSQGPIGGELFF TGTGCCAGCAGCCAAGGACCTATCGGGGGGGAGCTGTTTTTT
TRBD2 TRBJ2-5 TRBV30 many CAWSVTSGIRETQYF TGTGCCTGGAGTGTCACTAGCGGGATACGGGAGACCCAGTACTTC
TRBD2 TRBJ2-1 TRBV5-5 . CASSLGAGGGGNEQFF TGTGCCAGCAGCTTGGGCGCGGGAGGGGGTGGCAATGAGCAGTTCTTC
. TRBJ1-1 TRBV19 many CASSLQGYTEAFF TGTGCCAGTAGTCTACAGGGATACACTGAAGCTTTCTTT
TRBD2 TRBJ2-7 TRBV11-2 many CASSPGLAGNYEQYF TGTGCCAGCAGTCCGGGACTAGCGGGAAACTACGAGCAGTACTTC
TRBD2 TRBJ2-3 TRBV4-1 many CASSQDWRDIGLAGGPTDTQYF TGCGCCAGCAGCCAAGATTGGCGGGACATTGGACTAGCGGGAGGGCCCACAGATACGCAGTATTTT
. TRBJ2-7 TRBV4-1 few CASSLAGTGIRTYEQYF TGCGCCAGCAGCCTCGCAGGGACCGGAATCAGAACCTACGAGCAGTACTTC
. TRBJ1-5 TRBV20-1 . CSAMGWAQPQHF TGCAGTGCCATGGGCTGGGCTCAGCCCCAGCATTTT
. TRBJ1-2 TRBV7-2 many CASSLKLYGYTF TGTGCCAGCAGCCTTAAGCTATATGGCTACACCTTC
. TRBJ1-4 TRBV5-6 . CASSLGRTAEKLFF TGTGCCAGCAGCTTGGGGAGGACAGCTGAAAAACTGTTTTTT
. TRBJ2-1 TRBV5-4 few CASSPAGQGSNNEQFF TGTGCCAGCAGCCCCGCCGGCCAAGGGAGTAACAATGAGCAGTTCTTC